One sample yielded the 12 T cell receptor beta chains listed below, sequenced in a study of breast tumors, draining lymph nodes, adjacent tissues. Samples came from axillary lymph nodes draining the breast cancer. TCRdb independently ran MiXCR on the multiplex PCR reads; one entry per CDR3 protein. The sample lists approximately 180,000 distinct CDR3 sequences, around a third occurring once. Specimen: axillary lymph node tissue. These receptors were collected from a female donor with breast cancer. Some clones in this sample may be carry-over from other donors' samples.

This clonotype showed up many times. The V gene is TRBV9, the J gene TRBJ2-3; D not certain. The CDR3 spans 14 residues. Trimming took 0 bases from V and 2 from J, leaving 7 bases between them. Germline-derived CDR1 and CDR2 are SGDLS and YYNGEE. The CDR3 DNA follows: TGTGCCAGCAGCGTAGGACCTACCACAGATACGCAGTATTTT. It is translated as CASSVGPTTDTQYF.

This clonotype turned up a few times. The chain employs TRBV6-1 and TRBJ2-3; perhaps TRBD1 as D (5 bases). The CDR3 loop spans 15 amino acids. CDR1 MNHNS and CDR2 SASEGT come from the germline V gene. V lost 11 bases to trimming and J lost 2 bases, with 20 bases between them. The CDR3 is CASPDTAYPTDTQYF. CDR3 nucleotides: TGTGCCTCCCCGGACACCGCGTACCCCACAGATACGCAGTATTTT.

This clonotype has at least ten counts. The chain links TRBV2 to TRBJ2-1; D is unresolved. Deletions cut 8 bases from V and 4 bases from J, with 9 bases between. This CDR3 is 12 amino acids long. Germline V CDR1 and CDR2: SNHLY, FYNNEI. The DNA for the CDR3 is TGTGCCAGCCACCAATTTTACAATGAGCAGTTCTTC. It codes for CASHQFYNEQFF. The variable domain in full, with the rest retrieved from reference TRBV2 and TRBJ2-1, is EPEVTQTPSHQVTQMGQEVILRCVPISNHLYFYWYRQILGQKVEFLVSFYNNEISEKSEIFDDQFSVERPDGSNFTLKIRSTKLEDSAMYFCASHQFYNEQFFGPGTRLTVL.

This clonotype appeared many times. The chain has TRBV7-8 and TRBJ1-4, with D maybe TRBD1 (5 bases). Germline V gene lookup returns CDR1 SGHVS and CDR2 FQNEAQ. The CDR3 has 14 amino acids. V gave up 8 bases and J gave up 5 bases, with 15 bases separating them. The CDR3 region is CASGPGRINEKLFF. The CDR3 DNA sequence: TGTGCCAGCGGTCCGGGACGCATCAATGAAAAACTGTTTTTT.

This clonotype was recorded at least ten times. The gene calls are TRBV4-1 and TRBJ2-7; 9 bases are a match to TRBD2. The V segment lost 1 base and the J segment 1 base; nucleotides outside the gene matches: 5. In germline, CDR1 is MGHRA, CDR2 YSYEKL. The CDR3 loop spans 16 amino acids. The DNA of the CDR3 is TGCGCCAGCAGCCAAGCTGGGCGGGAGGGGTCCTACGAGCAGTACTTC. Translating gives CASSQAGREGSYEQYF.

CDR3 amino acids: CSVGGRYTKLFF. The DNA of the CDR3 is TGCAGCGTTGGGGGACGGTATACAAAACTGTTTTTT. This chain uses TRBV29-1 with TRBJ1-4; TRBD1 might be the D (5 bases). Trimming shortened V by 4 bases and J by 10 bases, and 13 bases separated the two germline ends. The CDR3 loop spans 12 amino acids. CDR1 SQVTM and CDR2 ANQGSEA come from the germline V gene.

This clonotype was counted many times. The rearrangement joins TRBV6-1 to TRBJ1-5; a possible D gene is TRBD1 (6 bases). V was shortened by 4 bases and J by 11 bases, with 15 bases between the two germline ends. Germline V gene lookup returns CDR1 MNHNS and CDR2 SASEGT. The CDR3 contains 13 residues. CDR3 nucleotide sequence: TGTGCCAGCAGTGCGATTGGACAGATGGCCCAGCATTTT. Translated, it gives CASSAIGQMAQHF.

This clonotype showed up many times. CDR3 sequence: CASSSVSGRTQETQYF. In nucleotides, the CDR3 is TGTGCCAGCAGCTCCGTTAGCGGGAGGACCCAAGAGACCCAGTACTTC. This chain joins TRBV7-6 and TRBJ2-5; 10 bases line up with TRBD2. This CDR3 is built from 16 residues. Germline V gives CDR1 SGHVS, CDR2 FNYEAQ. Unmatched junction bases numbered 6, after V lost 4 bases and J lost 1 base.

This clonotype was observed a few times. A read error may be the cause here, since a much bigger clone is one base away. This rearrangement joins TRBV11-3 to TRBJ2-7, with D possibly matching TRBD1 (5 bases). Per the germline V gene, CDR1 is SGHNT and CDR2 is YENEEA. CDR3 length: 10 residues. The CDR3: CAIIQGLKSF. CDR3 in DNA: TGTGCCATAATCCAGGGTTTAAAGTCCTTC.

Many counts were recorded for this clonotype. This chain joins TRBV5-1 and TRBJ2-1; D not certain. CDR3 size: 14 residues. In germline, CDR1 is SGHRS, CDR2 YFSETQ. Trimming pared 0 bases from V and 5 bases from J, leaving 9 bases between. CDR3 in amino acids: CASSLALDHNEQFF. CDR3 sequence (DNA): TGCGCCAGCAGCTTGGCACTGGACCACAATGAGCAGTTCTTC. Full variable domain (remainder filled in from reference TRBV5-1 and TRBJ2-1): KAGVTQTPRYLIKTRGQQVTLSCSPISGHRSVSWYQQTPGQGLQFLFEYFSETQRNKGNFPGRFSGRQFSNSRSEMNVSTLELGDSALYLCASSLALDHNEQFFGPGTRLTVL.

This clonotype showed up many times. The chain is built from TRBV5-1 and TRBJ1-2; no clear D. This CDR3 has 13 amino acids. V was shortened by 0 bases and J by 7 bases, with 10 bases between the two germline ends. Germline-derived CDR1 and CDR2 are SGHRS and YFSETQ. The CDR3 sequence is CASSLVGFSGYTF. Written as DNA, the CDR3 is TGCGCCAGCAGCTTGGTAGGGTTCAGTGGCTACACCTTC.

This clonotype was recorded only once. The chain combines TRBV7-3 with TRBJ2-3; D perhaps matches TRBD2 (6 bases). The germline V gene has CDR1 SGHTA and CDR2 FQGTGA. The germline V and J ends were trimmed by 5 bases and 5 bases, with 11 bases remaining between them. The CDR3 runs 13 residues. The CDR3 region is CASSPGLQDTQYF. CDR3 coding DNA: TGTGCCAGCAGCCCGGGACTCCAAGATACGCAGTATTTT. Full variable domain (outside the CDR3, taken from reference TRBV7-3 and TRBJ2-3): GAGVSQTPSNKVTEKGKYVELRCDPISGHTALYWYRQSLGQGPEFLIYFQGTGAADDSGLPNDRFFAVRPEGSVSTLKIQRTERGDSAVYLCASSPGLQDTQYFGPGTRLTVL.